What follows are 4 T cell receptor beta chains derived from one specimen sequenced in a study of cytomegalovirus exposure and HLA in healthy donors. PCR involved 60 Vbeta and 13 Jbeta primers. The protocol was immunoSEQ multiplex PCR, while the TCRdb copy is restricted to in-frame clones and leaves out a portion. The data contain about 230,000 clones, more than 85% of them seen just once; the ten biggest clones take up 1%. Sequencing input: PBMCs. The receptors here all came from a woman aged 18 to 35 in good health and CMV-seronegative.

The J gene is TRBJ1-2, the V gene TRBV5-8, with D possibly matching TRBD1 (6 bases). V was pared by 6 bases and J by 3 bases, with 15 bases between. The germline CDR1 and CDR2 sequences are SGHTS and YDEGEE. This CDR3 contains 14 residues. The CDR3 loop reads CASTRWAGDYGYTF. CDR3 nucleotide sequence: TGTGCCAGCACCAGGTGGGCAGGGGACTATGGCTACACCTTC.

The J gene is TRBJ1-1, the V gene TRBV6-6, with D unclear. This CDR3 has 14 amino acids. The germline CDR1 and CDR2 sequences are MNHNY and SVGAGI (reference sequence). Trimming removed 4 bases at V and 1 base at J, with 10 bases between. The CDR3 bases are TGTGCCAGCAGTTGGAGCCCGGGGAACACTGAAGCTTTCTTT. Amino acids: CASSWSPGNTEAFF.

In its sample, this clone was seen a few times. The chain links TRBV15 to TRBJ2-7, with 8 bases lining up with TRBD2. Looked up from germline, CDR1 is LNHNV and CDR2 is YYDKDF (reference sequence). The CDR3 contains 15 residues. With 2 bases clipped from V and 3 bases from J, the junction kept 6 bases outside the gene matches. CDR3 in amino acids: CATSRFSSGSYEQYF. DNA for the CDR3: TGTGCCACCAGCAGATTCTCCAGCGGGAGCTACGAGCAGTACTTC.

The chain links TRBV5-1 to TRBJ1-1; 9 nucleotides agree with TRBD1. The V segment lost 3 bases and the J segment 4 bases; nucleotides outside the gene matches: 4. Germline V gene sequence: CDR1 SGHRS, CDR2 YFSETQ. This CDR3 is 14 amino acids long. CDR3 DNA: TGCGCCAGCAGCTCTTCACAGGGGGCCACTGAAGCTTTCTTT. Encoded protein: CASSSSQGATEAFF.